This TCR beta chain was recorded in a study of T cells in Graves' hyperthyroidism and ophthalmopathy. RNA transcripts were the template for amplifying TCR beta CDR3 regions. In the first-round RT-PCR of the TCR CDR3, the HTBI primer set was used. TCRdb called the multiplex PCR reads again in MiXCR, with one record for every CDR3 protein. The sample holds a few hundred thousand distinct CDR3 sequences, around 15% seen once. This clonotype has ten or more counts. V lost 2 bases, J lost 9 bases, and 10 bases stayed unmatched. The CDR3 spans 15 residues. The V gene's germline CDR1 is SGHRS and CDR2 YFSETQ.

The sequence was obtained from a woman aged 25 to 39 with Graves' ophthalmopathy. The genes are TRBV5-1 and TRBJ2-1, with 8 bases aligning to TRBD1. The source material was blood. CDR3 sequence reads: CASSLSGQAGGEQFF. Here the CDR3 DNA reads TGCGCCAGCAGCTTATCGGGACAGGCCGGAGGTGAGCAGTTCTTC.